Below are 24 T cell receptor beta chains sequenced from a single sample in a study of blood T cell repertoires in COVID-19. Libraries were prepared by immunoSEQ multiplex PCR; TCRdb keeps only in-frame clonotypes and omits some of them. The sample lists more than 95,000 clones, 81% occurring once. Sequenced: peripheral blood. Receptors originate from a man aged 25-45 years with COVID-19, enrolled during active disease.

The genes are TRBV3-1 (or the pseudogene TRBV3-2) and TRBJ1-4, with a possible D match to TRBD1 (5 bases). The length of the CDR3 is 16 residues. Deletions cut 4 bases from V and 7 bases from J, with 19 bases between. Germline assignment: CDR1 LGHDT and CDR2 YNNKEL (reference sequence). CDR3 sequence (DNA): TGTGCCAGCAGCCGCTCCTCGGGGGGGTGGGCTGAAAAACTGTTTTTT. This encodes CASSRSSGGWAEKLFF.

CDR3: CASRESGSGSYNEQFF. The CDR3 DNA follows: TGCGCCAGCAGAGAAAGCGGGAGTGGGTCCTACAATGAGCAGTTCTTC. The V gene is TRBV5-1, the J gene TRBJ2-1, with TRBD2 matching over 8 bases. CDR1 is SGHRS, CDR2 YFSETQ, per germline. Trimming removed 5 bases from V and 1 base from J; junction bases left unmatched: 8. This CDR3 spans 16 amino acids.

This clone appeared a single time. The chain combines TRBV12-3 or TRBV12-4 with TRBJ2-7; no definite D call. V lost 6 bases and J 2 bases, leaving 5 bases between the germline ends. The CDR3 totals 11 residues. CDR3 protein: CASSRTYEQYF. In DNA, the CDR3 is TGTGCCAGCAGCAGGACCTACGAGCAGTACTTC.

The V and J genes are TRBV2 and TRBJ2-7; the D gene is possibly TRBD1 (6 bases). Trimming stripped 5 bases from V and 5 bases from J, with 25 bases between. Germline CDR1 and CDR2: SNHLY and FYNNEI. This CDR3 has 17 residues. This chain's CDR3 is CASSIDRPKMSYHEQYF. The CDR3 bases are TGTGCCAGCAGTATCGACAGGCCAAAAATGTCCTACCACGAGCAGTACTTC.

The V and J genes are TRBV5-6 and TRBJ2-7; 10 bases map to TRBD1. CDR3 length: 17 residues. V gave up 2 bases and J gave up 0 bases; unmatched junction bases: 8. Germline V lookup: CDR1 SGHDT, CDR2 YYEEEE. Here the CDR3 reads CASSLIPGQGSSYEQYF. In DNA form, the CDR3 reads TGTGCCAGCAGCTTAATTCCGGGACAGGGGAGCTCCTACGAGCAGTACTTC.

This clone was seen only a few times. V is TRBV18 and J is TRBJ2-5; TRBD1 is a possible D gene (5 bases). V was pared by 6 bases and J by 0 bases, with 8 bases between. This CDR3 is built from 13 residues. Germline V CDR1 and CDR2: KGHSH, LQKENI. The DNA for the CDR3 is TGTGCCAGCTCCCCCAGGGACCAAGAGACCCAGTACTTC. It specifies CASSPRDQETQYF. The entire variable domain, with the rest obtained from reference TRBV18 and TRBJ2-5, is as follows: NAGVMQNPRHLVRRRGQEARLRCSPMKGHSHVYWYRQLPEEGLKFMVYLQKENIIDESGMPKERFSAEFPKEGPSILRIQQVVRGDSAAYFCASSPRDQETQYFGPGTRLLVL.

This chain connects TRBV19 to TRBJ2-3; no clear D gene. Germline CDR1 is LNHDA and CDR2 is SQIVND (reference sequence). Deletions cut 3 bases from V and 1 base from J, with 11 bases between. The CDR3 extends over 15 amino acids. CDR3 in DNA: TGTGCCAGTAGTATCACAGCCCTCGGCACAGATACGCAGTATTTT. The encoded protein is CASSITALGTDTQYF.

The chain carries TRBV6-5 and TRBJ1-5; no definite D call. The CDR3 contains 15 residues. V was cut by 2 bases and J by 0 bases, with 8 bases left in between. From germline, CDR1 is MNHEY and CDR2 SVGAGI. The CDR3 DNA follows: TGTGCCAGCAGTTACGGGCCTGTTAGCAATCAGCCCCAGCATTTT. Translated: CASSYGPVSNQPQHF.

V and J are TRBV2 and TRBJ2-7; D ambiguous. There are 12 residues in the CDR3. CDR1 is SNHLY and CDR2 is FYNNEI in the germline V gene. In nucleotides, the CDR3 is TGTGCTACCCTCTCACTTACCTACGAGCAGTACTTC. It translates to CATLSLTYEQYF. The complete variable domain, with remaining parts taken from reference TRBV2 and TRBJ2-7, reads EPEVTQTPSHQVTQMGQEVILRCVPISNHLYFYWYRQILGQKVEFLVSFYNNEISEKSEIFDDQFSVERPDGSNFTLKIRSTKLEDSAMYFCATLSLTYEQYFGPGTRLTVT.

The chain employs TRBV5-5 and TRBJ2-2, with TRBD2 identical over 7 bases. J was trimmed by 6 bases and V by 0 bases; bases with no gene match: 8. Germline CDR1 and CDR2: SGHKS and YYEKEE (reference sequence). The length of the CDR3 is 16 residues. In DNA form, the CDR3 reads TGTGCCAGCAGCTTGGCTCCGGCGGGAGTCGCCGGGGAGCTGTTTTTT. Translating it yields CASSLAPAGVAGELFF.

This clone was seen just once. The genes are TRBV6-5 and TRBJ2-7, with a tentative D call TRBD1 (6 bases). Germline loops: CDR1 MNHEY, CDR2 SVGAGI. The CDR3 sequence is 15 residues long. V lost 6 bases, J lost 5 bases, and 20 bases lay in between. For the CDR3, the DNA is TGTGCCAGCAGCCGCACAGTTTCAGGGGAGCACGAGCAGTACTTC. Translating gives CASSRTVSGEHEQYF.

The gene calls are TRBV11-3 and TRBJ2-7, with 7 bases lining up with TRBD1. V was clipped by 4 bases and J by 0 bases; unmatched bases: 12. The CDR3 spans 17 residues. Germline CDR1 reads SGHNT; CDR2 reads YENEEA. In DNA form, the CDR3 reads TGTGCCAGCAGCTATCCCCGGGACAGCCCTTTCTCCTACGAGCAGTACTTC. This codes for CASSYPRDSPFSYEQYF.

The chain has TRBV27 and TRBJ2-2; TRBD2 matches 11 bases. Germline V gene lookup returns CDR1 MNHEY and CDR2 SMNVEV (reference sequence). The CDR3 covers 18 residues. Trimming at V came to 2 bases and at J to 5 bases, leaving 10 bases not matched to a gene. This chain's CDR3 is CASSLRTSGPVRTGELFF. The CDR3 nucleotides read TGTGCCAGCAGTTTAAGGACTAGCGGGCCCGTGAGGACCGGGGAGCTGTTTTTT.

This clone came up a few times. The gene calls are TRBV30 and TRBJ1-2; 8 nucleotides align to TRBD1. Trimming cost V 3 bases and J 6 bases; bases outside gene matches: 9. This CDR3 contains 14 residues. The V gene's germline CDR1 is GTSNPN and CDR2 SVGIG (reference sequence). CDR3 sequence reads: CAWRGRQGNNGYTF. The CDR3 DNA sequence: TGTGCCTGGAGGGGTAGACAGGGGAATAATGGCTACACCTTC. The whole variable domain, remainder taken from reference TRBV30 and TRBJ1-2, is SQTIHQWPATLVQPVGSPLSLECTVEGTSNPNLYWYRQAAGRGLQLLFYSVGIGQISSEVPQNLSASRPQDRQFILSSKKLLLSDSGFYLCAWRGRQGNNGYTFGSGTRLTVV.

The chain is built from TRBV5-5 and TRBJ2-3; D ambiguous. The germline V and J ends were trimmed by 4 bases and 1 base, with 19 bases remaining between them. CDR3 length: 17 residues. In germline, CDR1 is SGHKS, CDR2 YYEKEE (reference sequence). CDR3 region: CASSLSQGSPRTDTQYF. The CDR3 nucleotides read TGTGCCAGCAGCCTAAGTCAAGGTAGCCCCCGCACAGATACGCAGTATTTT.

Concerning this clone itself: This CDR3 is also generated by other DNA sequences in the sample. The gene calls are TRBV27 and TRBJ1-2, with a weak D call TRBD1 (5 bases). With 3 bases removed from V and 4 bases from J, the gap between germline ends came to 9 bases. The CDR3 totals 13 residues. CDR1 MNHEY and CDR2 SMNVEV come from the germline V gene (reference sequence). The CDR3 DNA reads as TGTGCCAGCAGTTTGCAGGGAGGCTATGGCTACACCTTC. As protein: CASSLQGGYGYTF.

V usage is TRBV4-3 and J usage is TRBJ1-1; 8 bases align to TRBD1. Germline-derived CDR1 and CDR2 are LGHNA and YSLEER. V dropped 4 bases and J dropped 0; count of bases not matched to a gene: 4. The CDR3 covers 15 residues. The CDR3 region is CASSRDRSMNTEAFF. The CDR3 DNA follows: TGCGCCAGCAGCCGGGACAGGAGTATGAACACTGAAGCTTTCTTT.

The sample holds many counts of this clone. The CDR3 sequence is CASGLASGSYEQYF. CDR3 DNA: TGTGCTAGTGGTTTGGCTAGCGGGAGCTACGAGCAGTACTTC. This chain uses TRBV12-5 with TRBJ2-7, with 10 bases matching TRBD2. CDR1 and CDR2 (germline): LGHNT, FRNRAP. V was pared by 1 base and J by 3 bases, with 0 bases of the junction left unmatched. CDR3 length: 14 residues.

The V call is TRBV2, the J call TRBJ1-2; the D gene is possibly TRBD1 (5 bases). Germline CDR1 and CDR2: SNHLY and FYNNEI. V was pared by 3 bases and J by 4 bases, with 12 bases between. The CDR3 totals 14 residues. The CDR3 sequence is CASSEDRGGYGYTF. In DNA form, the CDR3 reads TGTGCCAGCAGTGAGGATAGGGGTGGCTATGGCTACACCTTC.

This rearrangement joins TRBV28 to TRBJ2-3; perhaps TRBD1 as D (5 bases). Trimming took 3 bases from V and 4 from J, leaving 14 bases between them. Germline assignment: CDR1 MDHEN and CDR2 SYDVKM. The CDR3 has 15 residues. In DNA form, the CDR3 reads TGTGCCAGCAGTTTGGGGCAGGGTGAGGCAGATACGCAGTATTTT. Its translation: CASSLGQGEADTQYF.

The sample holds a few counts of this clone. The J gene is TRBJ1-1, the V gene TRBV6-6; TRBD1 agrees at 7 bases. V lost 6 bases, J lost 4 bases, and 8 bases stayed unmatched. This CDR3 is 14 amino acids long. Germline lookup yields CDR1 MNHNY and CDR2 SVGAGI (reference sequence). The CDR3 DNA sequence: TGTGCCAGCAGAGTGAGGGGGCGTTTCACTGAAGCTTTCTTT. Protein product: CASRVRGRFTEAFF.

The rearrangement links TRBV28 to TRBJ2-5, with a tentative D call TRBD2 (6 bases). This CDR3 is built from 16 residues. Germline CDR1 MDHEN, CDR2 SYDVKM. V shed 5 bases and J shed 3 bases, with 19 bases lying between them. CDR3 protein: CASSIPLRGLKETQYF. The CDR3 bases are TGTGCCAGCAGTATCCCCTTGAGGGGACTGAAAGAGACCCAGTACTTC.

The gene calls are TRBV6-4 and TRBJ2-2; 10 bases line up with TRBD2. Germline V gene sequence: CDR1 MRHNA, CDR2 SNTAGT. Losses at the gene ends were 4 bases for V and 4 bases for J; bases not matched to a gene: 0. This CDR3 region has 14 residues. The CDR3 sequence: CASSASGSTGELFF. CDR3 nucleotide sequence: TGTGCCAGCAGTGCTAGCGGGAGCACCGGGGAGCTGTTTTTT.

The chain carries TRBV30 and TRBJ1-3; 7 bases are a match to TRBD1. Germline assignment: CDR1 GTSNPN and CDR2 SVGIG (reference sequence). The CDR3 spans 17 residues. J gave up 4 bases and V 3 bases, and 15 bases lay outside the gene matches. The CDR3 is CAWRDDRAVLRGNTIYF. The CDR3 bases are TGTGCCTGGAGGGACGACAGGGCAGTTTTGAGAGGAAACACCATATATTTT.